This T cell receptor (beta chain) derives from a study of blood T cell repertoires in COVID-19. About the study: Acute and convalescent COVID-19 specimens originated in the United States, Italy and Spain. PBMCs, B-cell-depleted T cells, or T cells were the source of the cDNA or gDNA that made up the material.

Original processing notes: Reference gene primer amplification in the assay estimated nucleated cell counts. Sequencing used immunoSEQ multiplex PCR; TCRdb keeps in-frame clones, though not all of them. The V and J calls and the clone size are those of that table, but D and trimming were determined from the DNA. The table records hundreds of thousands of clones, 88% of them present only once. Germline V gene sequence: CDR1 SGHNT, CDR2 YYREEE (reference sequence). V lost 4 bases, J lost 4 bases, and 18 bases lay in between. The CDR3 loop spans 15 amino acids. The chain recombines TRBV5-4 with TRBJ2-7; D is unclear. Sample: peripheral blood. This receptor was obtained from a man between 18 and 35 years old with active or convalescent COVID-19. CDR3 DNA: TGTGCCAGCAGCCCCTTACGCGGTTCTGCATACGAGCAGTACTTC. It specifies CASSPLRGSAYEQYF.